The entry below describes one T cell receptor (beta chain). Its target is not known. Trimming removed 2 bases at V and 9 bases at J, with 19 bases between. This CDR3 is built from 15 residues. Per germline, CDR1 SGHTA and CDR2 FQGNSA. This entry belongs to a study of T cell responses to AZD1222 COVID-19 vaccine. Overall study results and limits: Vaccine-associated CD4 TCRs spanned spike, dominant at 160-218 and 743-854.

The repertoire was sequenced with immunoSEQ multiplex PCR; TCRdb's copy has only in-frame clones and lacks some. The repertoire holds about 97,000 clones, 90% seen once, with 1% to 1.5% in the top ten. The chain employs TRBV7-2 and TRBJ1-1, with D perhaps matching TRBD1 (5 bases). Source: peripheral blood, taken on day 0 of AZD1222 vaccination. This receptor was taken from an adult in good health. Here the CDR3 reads CASSLMGRTDGKAFF. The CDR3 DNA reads TGTGCCAGCAGCTTAATGGGGCGCACCGATGGAAAAGCTTTCTTT.